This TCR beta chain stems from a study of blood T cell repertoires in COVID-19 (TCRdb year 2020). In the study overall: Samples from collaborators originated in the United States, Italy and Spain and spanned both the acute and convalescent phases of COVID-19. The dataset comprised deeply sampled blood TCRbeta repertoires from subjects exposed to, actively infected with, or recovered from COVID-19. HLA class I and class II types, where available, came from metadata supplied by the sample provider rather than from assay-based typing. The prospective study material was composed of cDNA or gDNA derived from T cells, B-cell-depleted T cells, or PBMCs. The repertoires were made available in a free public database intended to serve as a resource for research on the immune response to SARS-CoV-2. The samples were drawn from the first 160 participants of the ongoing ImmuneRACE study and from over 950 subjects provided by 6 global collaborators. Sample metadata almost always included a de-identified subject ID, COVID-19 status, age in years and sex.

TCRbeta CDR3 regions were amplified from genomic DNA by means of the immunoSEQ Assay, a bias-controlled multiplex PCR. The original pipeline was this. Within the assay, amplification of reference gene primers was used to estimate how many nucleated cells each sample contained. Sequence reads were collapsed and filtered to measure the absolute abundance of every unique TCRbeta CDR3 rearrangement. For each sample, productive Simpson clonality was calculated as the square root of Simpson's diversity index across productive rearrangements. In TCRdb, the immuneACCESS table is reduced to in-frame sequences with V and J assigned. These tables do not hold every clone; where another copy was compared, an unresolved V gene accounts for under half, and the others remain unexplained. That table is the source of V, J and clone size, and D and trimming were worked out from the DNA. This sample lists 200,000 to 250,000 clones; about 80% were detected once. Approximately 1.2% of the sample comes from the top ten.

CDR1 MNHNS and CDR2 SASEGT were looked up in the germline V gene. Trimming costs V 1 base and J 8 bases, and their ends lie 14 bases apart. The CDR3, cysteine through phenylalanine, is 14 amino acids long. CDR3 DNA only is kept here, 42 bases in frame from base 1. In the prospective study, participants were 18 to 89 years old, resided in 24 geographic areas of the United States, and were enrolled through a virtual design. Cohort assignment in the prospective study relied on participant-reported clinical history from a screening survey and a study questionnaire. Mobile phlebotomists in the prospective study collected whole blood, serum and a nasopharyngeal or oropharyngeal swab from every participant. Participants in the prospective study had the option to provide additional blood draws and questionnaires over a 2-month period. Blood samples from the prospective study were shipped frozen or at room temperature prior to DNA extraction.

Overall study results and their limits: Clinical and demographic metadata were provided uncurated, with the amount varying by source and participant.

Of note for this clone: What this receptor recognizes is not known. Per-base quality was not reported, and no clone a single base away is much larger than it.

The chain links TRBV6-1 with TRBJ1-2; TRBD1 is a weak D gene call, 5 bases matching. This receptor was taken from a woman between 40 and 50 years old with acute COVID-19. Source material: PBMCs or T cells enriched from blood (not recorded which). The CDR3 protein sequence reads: CASSEVRGGRGYTF. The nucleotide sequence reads TGTGCCAGCAGTGAAGTCCGGGGGGGACGGGGCTACACCTTC.